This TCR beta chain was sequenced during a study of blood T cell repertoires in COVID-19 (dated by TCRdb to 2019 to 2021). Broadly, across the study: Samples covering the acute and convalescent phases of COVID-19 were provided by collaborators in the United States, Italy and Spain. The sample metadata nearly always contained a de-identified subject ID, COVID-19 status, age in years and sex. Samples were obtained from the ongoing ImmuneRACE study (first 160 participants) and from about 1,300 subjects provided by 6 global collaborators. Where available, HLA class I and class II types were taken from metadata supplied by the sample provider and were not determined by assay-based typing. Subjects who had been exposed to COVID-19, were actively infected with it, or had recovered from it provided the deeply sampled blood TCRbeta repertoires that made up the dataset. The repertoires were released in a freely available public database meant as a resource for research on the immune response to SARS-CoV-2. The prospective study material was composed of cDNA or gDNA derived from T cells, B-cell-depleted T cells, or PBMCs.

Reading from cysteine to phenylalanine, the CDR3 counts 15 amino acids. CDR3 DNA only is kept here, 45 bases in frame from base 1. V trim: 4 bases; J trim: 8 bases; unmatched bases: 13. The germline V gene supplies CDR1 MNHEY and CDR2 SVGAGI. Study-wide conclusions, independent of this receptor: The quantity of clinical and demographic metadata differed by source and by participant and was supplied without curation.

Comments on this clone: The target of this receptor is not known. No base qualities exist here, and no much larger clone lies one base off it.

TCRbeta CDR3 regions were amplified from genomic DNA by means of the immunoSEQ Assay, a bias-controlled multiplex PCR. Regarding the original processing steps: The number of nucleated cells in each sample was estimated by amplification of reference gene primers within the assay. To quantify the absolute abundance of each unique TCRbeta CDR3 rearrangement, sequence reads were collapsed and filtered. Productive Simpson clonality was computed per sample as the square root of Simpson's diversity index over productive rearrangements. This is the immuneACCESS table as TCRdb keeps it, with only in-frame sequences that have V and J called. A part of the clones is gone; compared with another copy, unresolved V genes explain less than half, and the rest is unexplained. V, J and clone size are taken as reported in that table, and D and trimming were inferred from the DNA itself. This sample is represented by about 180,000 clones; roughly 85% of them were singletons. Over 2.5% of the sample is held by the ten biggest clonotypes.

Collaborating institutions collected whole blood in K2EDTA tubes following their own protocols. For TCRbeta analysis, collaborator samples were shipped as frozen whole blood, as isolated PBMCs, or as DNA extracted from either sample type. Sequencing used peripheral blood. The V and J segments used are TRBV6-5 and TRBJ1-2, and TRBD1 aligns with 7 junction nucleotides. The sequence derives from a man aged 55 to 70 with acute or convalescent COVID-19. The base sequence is TGTGCCAGCAGTTTCGACAGGGCTATCACGAGGGGCTACACCTTC. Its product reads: CASSFDRAITRGYTF.